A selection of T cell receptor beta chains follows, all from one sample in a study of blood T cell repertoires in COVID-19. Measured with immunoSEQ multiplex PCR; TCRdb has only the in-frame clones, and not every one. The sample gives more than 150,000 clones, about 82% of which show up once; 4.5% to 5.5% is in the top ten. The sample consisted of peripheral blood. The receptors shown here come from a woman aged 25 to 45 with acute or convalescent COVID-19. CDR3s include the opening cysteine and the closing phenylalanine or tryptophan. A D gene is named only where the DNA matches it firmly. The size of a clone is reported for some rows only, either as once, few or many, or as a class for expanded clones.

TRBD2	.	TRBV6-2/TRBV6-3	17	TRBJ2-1	CASSYSGLAGVYNEQFF	TGTGCCAGCAGTTACTCGGGACTAGCGGGAGTCTACAATGAGCAGTTCTTC
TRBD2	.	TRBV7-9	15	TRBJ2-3	CASSLKRGNTDTQYF	TGTGCCAGCAGCTTAAAGCGGGGCAACACAGATACGCAGTATTTT
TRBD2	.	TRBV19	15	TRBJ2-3	CASNPAGALLGTQYF	TGTGCCAGTAATCCAGCGGGAGCGCTCCTGGGTACGCAGTATTTT
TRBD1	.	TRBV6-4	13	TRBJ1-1	CASSRTGTAEAFF	TGTGCCAGCTCTCGGACAGGAACGGCTGAAGCTTTCTTT
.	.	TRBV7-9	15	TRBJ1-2	CASSPGKETAYGYTF	TGTGCCAGCAGCCCCGGGAAGGAGACGGCGTATGGCTACACCTTC
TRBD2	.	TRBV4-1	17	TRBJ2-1	CASSQQLGTSSYNEQFF	TGCGCCAGCAGCCAACAGCTAGGGACTAGCTCCTACAATGAGCAGTTCTTC
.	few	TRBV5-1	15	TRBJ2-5	CASSLPKGVQETQYF	TGCGCCAGCAGCTTGCCCAAGGGGGTTCAAGAGACCCAGTACTTC
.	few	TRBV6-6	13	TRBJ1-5	CASSYSRNQPQHF	TGTGCCAGCAGTTACTCCCGTAATCAGCCCCAGCATTTT
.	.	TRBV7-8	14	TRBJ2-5	CASSLQAAGETQYF	TGTGCCAGCAGCTTACAGGCAGCTGGAGAGACCCAGTACTTC
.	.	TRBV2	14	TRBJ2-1	CASIGATLYNEQFF	TGTGCCAGCATAGGTGCGACACTCTACAATGAGCAGTTCTTC
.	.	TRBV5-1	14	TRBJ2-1	CASSLGQEYNEQFF	TGCGCCAGCAGCTTGGGACAGGAGTACAATGAGCAGTTCTTC
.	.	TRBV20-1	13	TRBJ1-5	CSASQGVNQPQHF	TGCAGTGCTAGTCAGGGTGTCAATCAGCCCCAGCATTTT
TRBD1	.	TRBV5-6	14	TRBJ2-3	CASSSGQGYDTQYF	TGTGCCAGCAGCTCAGGACAGGGTTACGATACGCAGTATTTT
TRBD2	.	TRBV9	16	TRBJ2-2	CASSLAVAGGTGELFF	TGTGCCAGCAGCTTAGCCGTGGCGGGGGGCACCGGGGAGCTGTTTTTT
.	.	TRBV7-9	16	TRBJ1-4	CASSYRAAATNEKLFF	TGTGCCAGCAGCTACAGGGCTGCCGCAACTAATGAAAAACTGTTTTTT